The table lists the clone carrying this T cell receptor beta chain with a few counts. Its antigen is unidentified. The entry originates in a study of T-cell memory formation after mild COVID-19. The authors produced TCR alpha and TCR beta cDNA libraries with sample barcodes and UMIs by 5'RACE using constant-segment primers. Each CDR3 protein is one row after TCRdb ran MiXCR on the 5' RACE reads. This table holds under 300,000 distinct CDR3 sequences, over 15% found once. The V gene's germline CDR1 is LGHDT and CDR2 YNNKEL (reference sequence). The CDR3 has 13 residues. The germline V and J ends were trimmed by 2 bases and 5 bases, with 9 bases remaining between them. General observations from the study: CD4/CD8 balance held among clones contracting day 15 to 85, and later expanders leaned CD4+. The study detected some responding clones in pre-infection memory, suggesting cross-reactive memory joined.

V is TRBV3-1 and J is TRBJ1-1; D ambiguous. Sequenced sample: PBMCs or a T cell subset sorted from them (not recorded which). The TCR originated in a man aged 18 to 29 who had mild COVID-19 (a few samples of this study predate the infection). Cell type and time point are not known. The CDR3 nucleotides read TGTGCCAGCAGCCAATCGACGGGAACTGAAGCTTTCTTT. Translating it yields CASSQSTGTEAFF.